The rows below give T cell receptor beta chains drawn from one sample of a study of cytomegalovirus exposure and HLA in healthy donors. Libraries were prepared by immunoSEQ multiplex PCR; TCRdb keeps only in-frame clonotypes and omits some of them. The sample has roughly 140,000 clones. Sequenced input: PBMCs. The receptors were gathered from a man between 40 and 49 years old in good health and CMV-seronegative. CDR3s include the opening cysteine and the closing phenylalanine or tryptophan. D genes are given only for firm matches.

TRBV5-4	TRBD1	TRBJ1-3	CASSLGQGTNSGNTIYF	TGTGCCAGCAGCTTGGGACAGGGGACGAACTCTGGAAACACCATATATTTT
TRBV2	.	TRBJ2-7	CASSENLVVPYEQYF	TGTGCCAGCAGTGAAAATTTGGTTGTGCCCTACGAGCAGTACTTC
TRBV9	TRBD1	TRBJ1-2	CASSVEGDRVYGYTF	TGTGCCAGCAGCGTAGAAGGGGACAGGGTCTATGGCTACACCTTC
TRBV7-9	.	TRBJ2-1	CASSLNVNEQFF	TGTGCCAGCAGCTTAAATGTAAATGAGCAGTTCTTC
TRBV27	TRBD1	TRBJ1-5	CASSPFGDRSNQPQHF	TGTGCCAGCAGCCCCTTCGGGGACAGAAGTAATCAGCCCCAGCATTTT
TRBV6-5	TRBD1	TRBJ1-5	CASSKGQGRNQPQHF	TGTGCCAGCAGCAAAGGACAGGGGCGAAATCAGCCCCAGCATTTT
TRBV7-2	TRBD1	TRBJ2-7	CASRRDRGPYEQYF	TGTGCCAGCAGACGGGACAGGGGGCCTTACGAGCAGTACTTC
TRBV7-8	TRBD1	TRBJ2-7	CASSLTGGSSYEQYF	TGTGCCAGCAGCCTGACAGGGGGCAGCTCCTACGAGCAGTACTTC
TRBV28	.	TRBJ1-5	CASSSGGSNQPQHF	TGTGCCAGCAGTTCAGGTGGTAGCAATCAGCCCCAGCATTTT
TRBV6-6	TRBD1	TRBJ1-5	CASSGQEHSNQPQHF	TGTGCCAGCAGTGGACAGGAACATAGCAATCAGCCCCAGCATTTT
TRBV9	TRBD1	TRBJ1-3	CASSVDGTGENTIYF	TGTGCCAGCAGCGTAGATGGGACAGGGGAAAACACCATATATTTT
TRBV11-2	.	TRBJ1-3	CASSRITGPSGNTIYF	TGTGCCAGCAGTCGGATCACAGGGCCCAGTGGAAACACCATATATTTT
TRBV4-3	.	TRBJ2-7	CASSQDIWTTYYEQYF	TGCGCCAGCAGCCAAGATATATGGACAACCTACTACGAGCAGTACTTC
TRBV5-1	TRBD2	TRBJ2-7	CASSPLGGGPSYEQYF	TGCGCCAGCAGCCCCCTAGGCGGGGGTCCATCCTACGAGCAGTACTTC
TRBV6-6	.	TRBJ1-1	CASSYSTQGNTEAFF	TGTGCCAGCAGTTACTCGACACAGGGGAACACTGAAGCTTTCTTT
TRBV20-1	.	TRBJ2-1	CSALGVNEQFF	TGCAGTGCCCTGGGCGTGAATGAGCAGTTCTTC
TRBV6-6	.	TRBJ1-5	CASTYGGYSNQPQHF	TGTGCCAGCACCTACGGGGGGTATAGCAATCAGCCCCAGCATTTT
TRBV29-1	.	TRBJ2-6	CSVDQGANVLTF	TGCAGCGTTGACCAAGGGGCCAACGTCCTGACTTTC
TRBV28	.	TRBJ1-6	CASNLSHRSNSPLHF	TGTGCCAGCAACCTCTCGCACAGATCAAATTCACCCCTCCACTTT
TRBV4-1	.	TRBJ2-7	CASSQEPLAGSYEQYF	TGCGCCAGCAGCCAAGAGCCCCTAGCTGGTTCCTACGAGCAGTACTTC
TRBV15	.	TRBJ2-5	CATSRGASVEETQYF	TGTGCCACCAGTAGAGGGGCCAGTGTAGAAGAGACCCAGTACTTC
TRBV27	TRBD1	TRBJ2-7	CASSLGTGGTEQYF	TGTGCCAGCAGTTTAGGGACAGGGGGGACCGAGCAGTACTTC
TRBV12-5	TRBD1	TRBJ2-7	CASGTGQGAYEQYF	TGTGCTAGTGGAACGGGACAGGGGGCCTACGAGCAGTACTTC
TRBV14	TRBD1	TRBJ1-2	CASSQAGQGFSSYGYTF	TGTGCCAGCAGCCAAGCGGGACAGGGGTTTAGTTCCTATGGCTACACCTTC
TRBV5-4	.	TRBJ2-7	CASSWGVGGHYEQYF	TGTGCCAGCAGCTGGGGGGTTGGCGGGCACTACGAGCAGTACTTC
TRBV7-2	TRBD1	TRBJ1-2	CASSLDGTGSYGYTF	TGTGCCAGCAGCCTAGACGGGACAGGCAGTTATGGCTACACCTTC
TRBV29-1	.	TRBJ1-2	CSVEQVYGYTF	TGCAGCGTTGAGCAGGTCTATGGCTACACCTTC
TRBV10-3	.	TRBJ1-2	CAISESGDYGYTF	TGTGCCATCAGTGAGTCCGGGGACTATGGCTACACCTTC
TRBV7-8	TRBD1	TRBJ1-6	CASSPRGQDYNSPLHF	TGCGCCAGCAGCCCCCGAGGACAGGACTATAATTCACCCCTCCACTTT
TRBV6-5	TRBD1	TRBJ2-7	CASSWGQGIYEQYF	TGTGCCAGCAGTTGGGGACAGGGAATCTACGAGCAGTACTTC
TRBV19	TRBD1	TRBJ1-5	CASSRKQQGAQHF	TGTGCCAGTAGTAGGAAACAACAGGGGGCCCAGCATTTT
TRBV2	.	TRBJ2-7	CASSEIVHEQYF	TGTGCCAGCAGTGAAATCGTCCACGAGCAGTACTTC
TRBV5-1	TRBD2	TRBJ2-5	CASSLAGGGAQETQYF	TGCGCCAGCAGCTTGGCAGGCGGGGGGGCCCAAGAGACCCAGTACTTC
TRBV7-9	.	TRBJ1-1	CASSSSGDTEAFF	TGTGCCAGCAGCTCCTCGGGGGACACTGAAGCTTTCTTT
TRBV2	.	TRBJ1-2	CASSEQGVPNYGYTF	TGTGCCAGCAGTGAACAGGGTGTCCCTAACTATGGCTACACCTTC
TRBV6-5	TRBD1	TRBJ1-4	CASRRQGAEEKLFF	TGTGCCAGCAGGAGACAGGGGGCGGAGGAAAAACTGTTTTTT
TRBV25-1	TRBD1	TRBJ1-1	CASSGQGWVTEAFF	TGTGCCAGCAGTGGACAGGGTTGGGTCACTGAAGCTTTCTTT